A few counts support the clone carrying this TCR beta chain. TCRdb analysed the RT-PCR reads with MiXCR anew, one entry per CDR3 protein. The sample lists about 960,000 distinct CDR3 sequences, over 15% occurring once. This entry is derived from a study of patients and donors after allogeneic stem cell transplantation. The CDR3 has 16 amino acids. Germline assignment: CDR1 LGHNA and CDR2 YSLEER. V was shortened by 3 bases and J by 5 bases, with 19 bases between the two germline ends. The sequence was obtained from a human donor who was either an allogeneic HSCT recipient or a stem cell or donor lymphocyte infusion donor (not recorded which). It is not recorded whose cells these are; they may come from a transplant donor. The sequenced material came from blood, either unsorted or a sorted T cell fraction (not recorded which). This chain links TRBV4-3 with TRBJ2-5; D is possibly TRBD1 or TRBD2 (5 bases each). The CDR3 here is CASSQDVARGGETQYF. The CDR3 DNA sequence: TGCGCCAGCAGCCAGGACGTGGCAAGGGGCGGGGAGACCCAGTACTTC.